Sequencing of this T cell receptor (beta chain) was carried out in a study of blood T cell repertoires in COVID-19. Turning to the study itself: Samples came from the United States, Italy and Spain, spanning acute and convalescent COVID-19. PBMCs, B-cell-depleted T cells, or T cells provided the cDNA or gDNA that made up the material.

Authors' processing steps: Reference gene primer amplification yielded estimated nucleated cell counts. Data came from immunoSEQ multiplex PCR; TCRdb stores just in-frame clones and leaves some out. V and J calls and clone size follow that table, whereas D and trimming were derived from the DNA. This table has about 160,000 clones, over 70% appearing once. The V end was cut by 7 bases, the J end by 7 bases, with 25 bases between. This CDR3 contains 15 residues. Germline assignment: CDR1 SQVTM and CDR2 ANQGSEA. The sequencing sample was made of peripheral blood. The chain is built from TRBV29-1 and TRBJ1-1; a weak D match, TRBD1 (5 bases). This TCR came from an elderly woman with active or convalescent COVID-19. CDR3 bases: TGCAGCGCTCATAGGCCAGACAGAACTCCATATGAAGCTTTCTTT. Its translation: CSAHRPDRTPYEAFF.